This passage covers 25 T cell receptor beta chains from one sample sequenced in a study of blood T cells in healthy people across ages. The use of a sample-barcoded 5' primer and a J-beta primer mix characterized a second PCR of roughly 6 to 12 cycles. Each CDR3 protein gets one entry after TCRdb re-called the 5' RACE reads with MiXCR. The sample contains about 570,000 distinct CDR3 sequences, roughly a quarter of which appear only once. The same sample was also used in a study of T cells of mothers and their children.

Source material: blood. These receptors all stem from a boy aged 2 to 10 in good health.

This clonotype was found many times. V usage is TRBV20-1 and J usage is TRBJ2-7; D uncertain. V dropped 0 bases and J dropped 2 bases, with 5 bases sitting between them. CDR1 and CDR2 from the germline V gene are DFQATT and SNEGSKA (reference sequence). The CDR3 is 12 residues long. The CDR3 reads CSARDDTYEQYF. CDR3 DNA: TGCAGTGCTAGAGATGACACCTACGAGCAGTACTTC.

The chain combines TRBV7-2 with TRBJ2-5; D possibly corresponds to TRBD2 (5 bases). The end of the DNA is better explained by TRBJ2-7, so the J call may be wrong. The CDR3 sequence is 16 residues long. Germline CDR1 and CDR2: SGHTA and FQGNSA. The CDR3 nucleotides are TGTGCCAGCAGCTTAGATTGGGGTTCGGGGAGACACGAGCAGTACGTC. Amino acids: CASSLDWGSGRHEQYV.

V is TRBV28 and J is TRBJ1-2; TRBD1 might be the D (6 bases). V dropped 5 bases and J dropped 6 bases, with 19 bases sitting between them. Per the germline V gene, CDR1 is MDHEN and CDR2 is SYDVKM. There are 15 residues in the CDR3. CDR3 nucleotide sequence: TGTGCCAGCAGTAAGGGGACACAGGGTACCCATGGCTACACCTTC. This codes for CASSKGTQGTHGYTF.

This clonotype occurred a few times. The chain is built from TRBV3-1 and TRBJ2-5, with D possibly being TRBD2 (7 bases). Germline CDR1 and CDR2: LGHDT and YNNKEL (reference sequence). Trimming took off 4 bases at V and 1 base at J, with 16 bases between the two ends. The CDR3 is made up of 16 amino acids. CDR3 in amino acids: CASSPGAGASQETQYF. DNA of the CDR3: TGTGCCAGCAGCCCGGGGGCGGGAGCGTCCCAAGAGACCCAGTACTTC.

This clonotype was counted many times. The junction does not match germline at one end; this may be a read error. The CDR3 loop reads CASSLEGAGANVLTF. CDR3 DNA sequence: TGTGCCAGCAGCTTAGAGGGGGCTGGGGCCAACGTCCTGACTTTC. The chain employs TRBV5-1 and TRBJ2-6; weak D call: TRBD1 (6 bases). The germline V gene has CDR1 SGHRS and CDR2 YFSETQ. The length of the CDR3 is 15 residues.

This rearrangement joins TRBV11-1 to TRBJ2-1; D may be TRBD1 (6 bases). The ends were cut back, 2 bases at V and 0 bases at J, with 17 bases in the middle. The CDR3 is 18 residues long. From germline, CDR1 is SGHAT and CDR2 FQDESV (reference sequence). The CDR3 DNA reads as TGTGCCAGCAGCTTAATCCCCCAGGGGTTGGGCTCCTACAATGAGCAGTTCTTC. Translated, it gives CASSLIPQGLGSYNEQFF.

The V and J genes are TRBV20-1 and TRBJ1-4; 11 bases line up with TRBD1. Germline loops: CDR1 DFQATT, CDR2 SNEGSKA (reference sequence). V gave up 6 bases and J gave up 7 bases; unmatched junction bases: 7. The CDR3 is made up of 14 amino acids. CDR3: CSAGQGARGEKLFF. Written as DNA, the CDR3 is TGCAGTGCAGGACAGGGGGCGCGAGGTGAAAAACTGTTTTTT.

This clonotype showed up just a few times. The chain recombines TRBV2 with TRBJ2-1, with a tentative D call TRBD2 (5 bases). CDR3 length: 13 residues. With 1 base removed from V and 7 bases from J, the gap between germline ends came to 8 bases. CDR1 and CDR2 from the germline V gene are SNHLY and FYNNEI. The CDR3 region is CASSEESGNEQFF. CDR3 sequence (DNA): TGTGCCAGCAGTGAAGAGTCGGGAAATGAGCAGTTCTTC.

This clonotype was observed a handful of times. This CDR3 reads CASSPDRLNKNIQYF. CDR3 DNA sequence: TGTGCCAGCTCGCCGGACAGGTTGAACAAAAACATTCAGTACTTC. The chain joins TRBV18 to TRBJ2-4; 7 nucleotides align to TRBD1. Trimming at V came to 6 bases and at J to 3 bases, leaving 8 bases not matched to a gene. CDR3 length: 15 amino acids. Germline V gene sequence: CDR1 KGHSH, CDR2 LQKENI. Variable domain in full (rest from reference TRBV18 and TRBJ2-4): NAGVMQNPRHLVRRRGQEARLRCSPMKGHSHVYWYRQLPEEGLKFMVYLQKENIIDESGMPKERFSAEFPKEGPSILRIQQVVRGDSAAYFCASSPDRLNKNIQYFGAGTRLSVL.

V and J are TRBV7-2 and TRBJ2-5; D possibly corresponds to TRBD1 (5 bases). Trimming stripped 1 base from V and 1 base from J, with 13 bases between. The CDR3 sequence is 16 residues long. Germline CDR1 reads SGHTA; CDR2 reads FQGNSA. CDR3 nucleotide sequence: TGTGCCAGCAGCTTAGGAAGTACAGGCCCCCAAGAGACCCAGTACTTC. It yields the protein CASSLGSTGPQETQYF.

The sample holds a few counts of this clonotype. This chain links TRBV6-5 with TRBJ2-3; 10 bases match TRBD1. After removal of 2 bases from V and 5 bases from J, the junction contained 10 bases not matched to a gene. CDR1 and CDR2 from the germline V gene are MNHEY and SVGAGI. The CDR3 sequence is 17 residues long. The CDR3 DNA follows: TGTGCCAGCAGTTACGGGGGAGACAGGGGGCTGGGAGATACGCAGTATTTT. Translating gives CASSYGGDRGLGDTQYF.

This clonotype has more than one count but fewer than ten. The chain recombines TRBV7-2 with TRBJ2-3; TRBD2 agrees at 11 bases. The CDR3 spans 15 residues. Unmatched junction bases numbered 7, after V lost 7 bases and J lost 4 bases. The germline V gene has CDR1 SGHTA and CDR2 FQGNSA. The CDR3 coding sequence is TGTGCCAGCAACCCTCAACTAGCGGGAGCAGATACGCAGTATTTT. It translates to CASNPQLAGADTQYF.

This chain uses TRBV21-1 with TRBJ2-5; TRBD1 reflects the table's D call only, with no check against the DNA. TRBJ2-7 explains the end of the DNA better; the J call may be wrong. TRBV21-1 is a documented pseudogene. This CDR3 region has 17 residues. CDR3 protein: CASIKLGGRHLSYEQYF. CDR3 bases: TGTGCCAGCATCAAACTTGGGGGCAGGCACCTCTCCTACGAGCAGTACTTC.

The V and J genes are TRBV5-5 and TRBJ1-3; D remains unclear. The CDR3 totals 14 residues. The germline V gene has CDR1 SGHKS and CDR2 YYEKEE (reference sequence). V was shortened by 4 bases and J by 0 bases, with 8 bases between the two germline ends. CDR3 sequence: CASSQQLSGNTIYF. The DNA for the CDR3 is TGTGCCAGCAGCCAACAGCTCTCTGGAAACACCATATATTTT.

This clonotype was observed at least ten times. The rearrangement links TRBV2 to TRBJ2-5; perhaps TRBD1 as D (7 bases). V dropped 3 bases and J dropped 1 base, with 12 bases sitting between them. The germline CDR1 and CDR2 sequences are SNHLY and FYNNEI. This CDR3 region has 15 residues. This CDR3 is CASSDQGGLQETQYF. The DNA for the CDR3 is TGTGCCAGCAGTGACCAGGGGGGCCTCCAAGAGACCCAGTACTTC.

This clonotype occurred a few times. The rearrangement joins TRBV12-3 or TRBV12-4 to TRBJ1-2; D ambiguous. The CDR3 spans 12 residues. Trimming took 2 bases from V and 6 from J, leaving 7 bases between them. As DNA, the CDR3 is TGTGCCAGCAGTTTATTCATGGATGGCTACACCTTC. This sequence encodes CASSLFMDGYTF.

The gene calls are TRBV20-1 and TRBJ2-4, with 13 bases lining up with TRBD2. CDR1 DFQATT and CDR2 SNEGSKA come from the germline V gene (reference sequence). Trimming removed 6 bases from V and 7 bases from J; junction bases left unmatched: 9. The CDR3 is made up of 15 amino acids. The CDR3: CSAPWTSGGGNIQYF. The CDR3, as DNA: TGCAGTGCCCCGTGGACTAGCGGGGGAGGGAACATTCAGTACTTC.

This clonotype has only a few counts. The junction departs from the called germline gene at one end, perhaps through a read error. This CDR3 is CVSSSGTGYEQYF. The CDR3 region has the DNA TGTGTCAGTAGCTCCGGGACTGGCTACGAGCAGTACTTC. V usage is TRBV19 and J usage is TRBJ2-1; D perhaps matches TRBD2 (6 bases). Gene TRBJ2-7 matches the end of the DNA better, so the J call may be wrong. CDR3 size: 13 residues. Germline CDR1 is LNHDA and CDR2 is SQIVND (reference sequence).

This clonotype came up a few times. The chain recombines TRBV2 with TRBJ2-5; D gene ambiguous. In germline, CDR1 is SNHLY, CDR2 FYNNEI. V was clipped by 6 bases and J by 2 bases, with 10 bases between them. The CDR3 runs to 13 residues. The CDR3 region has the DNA TGTGCCAGCAGGCAAGACTTACAAGAGACCCAGTACTTC. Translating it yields CASRQDLQETQYF.

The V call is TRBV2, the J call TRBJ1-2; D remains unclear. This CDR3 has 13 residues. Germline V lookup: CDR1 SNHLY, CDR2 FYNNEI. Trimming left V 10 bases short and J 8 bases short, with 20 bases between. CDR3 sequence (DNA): TGTGCCAACACTTTAGACCGCACGTGGGGCTACACCTTC. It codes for CANTLDRTWGYTF.

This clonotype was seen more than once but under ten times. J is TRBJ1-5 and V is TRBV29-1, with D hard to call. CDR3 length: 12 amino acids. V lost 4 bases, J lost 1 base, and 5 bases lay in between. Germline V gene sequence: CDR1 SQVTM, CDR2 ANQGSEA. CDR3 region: CSVGGSNQPQHF. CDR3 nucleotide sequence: TGCAGCGTTGGAGGGAGCAATCAGCCCCAGCATTTT.

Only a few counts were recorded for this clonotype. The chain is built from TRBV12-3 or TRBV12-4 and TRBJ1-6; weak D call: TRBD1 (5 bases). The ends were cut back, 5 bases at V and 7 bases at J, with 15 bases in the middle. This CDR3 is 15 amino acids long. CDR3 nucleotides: TGTGCCAGCAGTACCTGGGCAGGGTGGAATTCACCCCTCCACTTT. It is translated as CASSTWAGWNSPLHF.

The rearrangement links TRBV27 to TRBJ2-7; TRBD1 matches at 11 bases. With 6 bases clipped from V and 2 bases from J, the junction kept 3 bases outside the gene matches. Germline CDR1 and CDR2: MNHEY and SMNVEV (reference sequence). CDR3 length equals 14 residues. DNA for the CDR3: TGTGCCAGCAGGGACAGGGGGCACCCCTACGAGCAGTACTTC. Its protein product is CASRDRGHPYEQYF.

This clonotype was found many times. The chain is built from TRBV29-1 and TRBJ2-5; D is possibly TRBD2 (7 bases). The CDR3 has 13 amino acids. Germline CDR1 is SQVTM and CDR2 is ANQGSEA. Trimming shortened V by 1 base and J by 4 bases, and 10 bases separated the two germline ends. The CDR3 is CSVEVGGGETQYF. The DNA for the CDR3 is TGCAGCGTTGAAGTAGGGGGGGGAGAGACCCAGTACTTC.

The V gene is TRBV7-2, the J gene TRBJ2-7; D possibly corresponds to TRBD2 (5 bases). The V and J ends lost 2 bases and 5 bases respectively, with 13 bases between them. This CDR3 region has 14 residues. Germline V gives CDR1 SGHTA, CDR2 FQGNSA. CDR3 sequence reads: CASSLTAAGHEQYF. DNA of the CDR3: TGTGCCAGCAGCTTAACAGCCGCGGGCCACGAGCAGTACTTC.